This section outlines one T cell receptor beta chain sequence together with its context. V was shortened by 6 bases and J by 3 bases, with 14 bases between the two germline ends. Germline V gene lookup returns CDR1 ENHRY and CDR2 SYGVKD. The CDR3 is made up of 15 amino acids. This table comes from immunoSEQ multiplex PCR, and its TCRdb copy is limited to in-frame clones, with some not included. This sample has approximately 110,000 clones, with roughly 90% found just once. While infection was still active, Seattle patients were enrolled and then followed longitudinally. The data were taken from a study of blood T cell repertoires in COVID-19. Study overall: Sites in the United States, Italy and Spain provided acute and convalescent COVID-19 samples. In each case, the material was cDNA or gDNA derived from T cells, B-cell-depleted T cells, or PBMCs.

Sequences were obtained from peripheral blood. The chain combines TRBV10-3 with TRBJ2-2; no definite D call. The TCR sequence derives from a man aged 50 or older with COVID-19, enrolled during active disease. The DNA of the CDR3 is TGTGCCATCAGGGTGACCACGGCGGACACCGGGGAGCTGTTTTTT. Encoded protein: CAIRVTTADTGELFF.